These T cell receptor beta chains were read from a single sample in a study of cytomegalovirus exposure and HLA in healthy donors. Assay: immunoSEQ multiplex PCR; the TCRdb copy retains only in-frame clones and omits some. The table shows around 160,000 clones, with around 77% occurring only once. The specimen was PBMCs. These receptor sequences come from a woman aged 40 to 49 in good health and CMV-seropositive. Each CDR3 is given with its conserved first and last residue. A D gene is named only where the DNA matches it firmly. Not every row has a clone size; where given, it reads once, few, many or a size class.

v_gene,abundance,j_gene,d_gene,CDR3aa,CDR3nt
TRBV18,-,TRBJ2-6,-,CASSPLTESSGANVLTF,TGTGCCAGCTCACCCCTGACTGAAAGCTCTGGGGCCAACGTCCTGACTTTC
TRBV5-1,-,TRBJ1-2,-,CASSDGAVNYGYTF,TGCGCCAGCAGCGACGGTGCGGTAAACTATGGCTACACCTTC
TRBV2,-,TRBJ2-7,TRBD1,CASSPGQGAYEQYF,TGTGCCAGCAGTCCGGGACAGGGGGCTTACGAGCAGTACTTC
TRBV28,-,TRBJ1-6,-,CASRPSTGDNSPLHF,TGTGCCAGCAGACCCTCAACGGGGGATAATTCACCCCTCCACTTT
TRBV5-4,few,TRBJ1-2,-,CASSLDFPGGYTF,TGTGCCAGCAGCTTGGACTTTCCCGGGGGCTACACCTTC
TRBV29-1,-,TRBJ2-7,TRBD1,CSARQGTYEQYF,TGCAGCGCAAGACAGGGGACCTACGAGCAGTACTTC
TRBV10-3,-,TRBJ1-4,-,CAISPRGSPNEKLFF,TGTGCCATCAGCCCGCGGGGATCCCCTAATGAAAAACTGTTTTTT
TRBV27,-,TRBJ2-7,TRBD2,CASSLKASGWGEQYF,TGTGCCAGCAGTTTAAAGGCTAGCGGATGGGGCGAGCAGTACTTC
TRBV12-5,-,TRBJ1-6,TRBD1,CASGLSGTASSPLHF,TGTGCTAGTGGTTTGTCCGGGACAGCAAGCTCACCCCTCCACTTT
TRBV7-9,-,TRBJ2-7,-,CASSLTVDEQYF,TGTGCCAGCAGCCTCACGGTGGACGAGCAGTACTTC
TRBV15,-,TRBJ2-5,TRBD2,CATSRLAGGRETQYF,TGTGCCACCAGCAGATTAGCGGGGGGGCGAGAGACCCAGTACTTC
TRBV5-1,-,TRBJ2-5,TRBD2,CASSLGTSGVQETQYF,TGCGCCAGCAGCCTAGGGACTAGCGGGGTCCAAGAGACCCAGTACTTC
TRBV28,-,TRBJ2-7,-,CASSWTRFYEQYF,TGTGCCAGCAGTTGGACTCGATTTTACGAGCAGTACTTC
TRBV6-5,-,TRBJ1-5,-,CASSSNDRNQPQHF,TGTGCCAGCAGTTCGAACGACAGGAATCAGCCCCAGCATTTT
TRBV18,-,TRBJ2-3,TRBD2,CASSPRSLAGGRDTQYF,TGTGCCAGCTCGCCAAGGTCACTAGCGGGGGGCCGAGATACGCAGTATTTT
TRBV15,-,TRBJ2-5,TRBD2,CATRGLAGRETQYF,TGTGCCACCAGGGGACTAGCTGGCCGGGAGACCCAGTACTTC
TRBV9,-,TRBJ2-1,TRBD1,CASSARGQGWNEQFF,TGTGCCAGCAGCGCCCGAGGACAGGGGTGGAATGAGCAGTTCTTC
TRBV7-6,-,TRBJ2-3,TRBD1,CASSLVLDRSTDTQYF,TGTGCCAGCAGCTTAGTCTTGGACAGGAGCACAGATACGCAGTATTTT
TRBV2,-,TRBJ2-3,TRBD2,CASSALLTSGGTQYF,TGTGCCAGCAGTGCACTCCTGACTAGCGGGGGGACGCAGTATTTT
TRBV30,-,TRBJ1-3,TRBD1,CAWSVQGAGNTIYF,TGTGCCTGGAGTGTACAGGGGGCTGGAAACACCATATATTTT
TRBV6-6,-,TRBJ2-1,TRBD2,CASSPGTSYNEQFF,TGTGCCAGCAGTCCCGGGACTAGCTACAATGAGCAGTTCTTC
TRBV6-1,-,TRBJ1-6,TRBD1,CASSTGTASSPLHF,TGTGCCAGCAGTACCGGGACAGCCAGTTCACCCCTCCACTTT
TRBV6-5,-,TRBJ1-5,-,CASSTPYGGEPQHF,TGTGCCAGCAGTACCCCCTACGGGGGGGAGCCCCAGCATTTT
TRBV5-1,-,TRBJ2-5,-,CASSLASGQETQYF,TGCGCCAGCAGCTTGGCGTCAGGTCAAGAGACCCAGTACTTC
TRBV7-9,-,TRBJ1-2,-,CASNPQAPDYGYTF,TGTGCCAGCAATCCGCAGGCGCCAGATTATGGCTACACCTTC
TRBV7-3,few,TRBJ2-6,TRBD1,CASSSPGTGIPSGANVLTF,TGTGCCAGCAGCTCTCCGGGGACAGGGATTCCTTCTGGGGCCAACGTCCTGACTTTC
TRBV10-3,-,TRBJ2-5,-,CAISRSGSEAETQYF,TGTGCCATCAGTAGGTCGGGGTCCGAGGCAGAGACCCAGTACTTC
TRBV6-5,-,TRBJ1-5,-,CASSLTGKQPQHF,TGTGCCAGCAGTTTAACAGGGAAACAGCCCCAGCATTTT
TRBV13,-,TRBJ1-1,-,CASSVITLKGDTEAFF,TGTGCCAGCAGCGTTATAACGCTTAAAGGGGACACTGAAGCTTTCTTT
TRBV7-9,-,TRBJ2-7,-,CASSLWDSTSYEQYF,TGTGCCAGCAGCTTATGGGACTCTACCTCCTACGAGCAGTACTTC
TRBV6-1,-,TRBJ1-2,TRBD1,CASNKDRAIGGYTF,TGTGCCAGCAACAAGGACAGGGCAATCGGTGGCTACACCTTC
TRBV2,-,TRBJ2-5,TRBD1,CASSSGGTGRIQETQYF,TGTGCCAGCAGCTCAGGGGGAACAGGGCGTATACAAGAGACCCAGTACTTC
TRBV7-9,-,TRBJ2-7,-,CASSSRVIPYEQYF,TGTGCCAGCAGCTCCCGCGTGATTCCCTACGAGCAGTACTTC
TRBV28,-,TRBJ1-2,-,CASSPNAGPYGYTF,TGTGCCAGCAGTCCTAATGCAGGCCCCTATGGCTACACCTTC
TRBV6-1,-,TRBJ2-1,TRBD2,CASIAGASSYNEQFF,TGTGCCAGCATAGCGGGGGCAAGCTCCTACAATGAGCAGTTCTTC
TRBV7-3,-,TRBJ2-2,TRBD2,CASSFRGGTVELFF,TGTGCCAGCAGCTTTCGGGGGGGGACGGTCGAGCTGTTTTTT
TRBV7-7,-,TRBJ2-1,-,CASSLGVGGVVDEQFF,TGTGCCAGCAGCTTAGGGGTCGGCGGGGTAGTCGATGAGCAGTTCTTC
TRBV7-9,few,TRBJ2-2,TRBD2,CASSLRGLAAGELFF,TGTGCCAGCAGCTTACGGGGACTAGCGGCCGGGGAGCTGTTTTTT
TRBV19,-,TRBJ2-3,TRBD1,CASRKRTGDTDTQYF,TGTGCCAGTAGAAAACGGACAGGGGACACAGATACGCAGTATTTT
TRBV5-1,once,TRBJ1-2,TRBD1,CASSSQTGIGYTF,TGCGCCAGCAGCTCCCAGACAGGGATCGGCTACACCTTC
TRBV19,-,TRBJ2-3,TRBD2,CASSQDGTSADTQYF,TGTGCCAGTAGCCAAGACGGGACTAGCGCAGATACGCAGTATTTT
TRBV10-3,-,TRBJ2-2,TRBD1,CALRGLDTGELFF,TGTGCCCTTAGGGGGCTGGACACCGGGGAGCTGTTTTTT
TRBV2,-,TRBJ2-3,-,CASIESVTSTDTQYF,TGTGCCAGCATCGAGAGTGTGACTAGCACAGATACGCAGTATTTT
TRBV30,-,TRBJ1-1,-,CAWSVGGATEAFF,TGTGCCTGGAGTGTTGGGGGGGCCACTGAAGCTTTCTTT
TRBV7-9,-,TRBJ1-1,TRBD1,CASRPRGGQGNTEAFF,TGTGCCAGCAGACCGCGAGGGGGACAGGGTAACACTGAAGCTTTCTTT
TRBV2,-,TRBJ2-1,-,CASGDWGAYNEQFF,TGTGCCAGCGGAGACTGGGGGGCCTACAATGAGCAGTTCTTC
TRBV7-3,-,TRBJ2-2,TRBD2,CASSLIPILSGGATGELFF,TGTGCCAGCAGCTTAATCCCGATTCTAAGCGGGGGGGCCACCGGGGAGCTGTTTTTT
TRBV13,-,TRBJ2-7,TRBD2,CASQAGGLYEQYF,TGTGCCAGCCAAGCGGGGGGGCTGTACGAGCAGTACTTC
TRBV6-5,-,TRBJ1-1,TRBD1,CASVGPGGYEAFF,TGTGCCAGCGTGGGTCCAGGGGGATATGAAGCTTTCTTT
TRBV28,-,TRBJ2-2,-,CASSPPGVTGELFF,TGTGCCAGCAGTCCCCCCGGGGTGACCGGGGAGCTGTTTTTT
TRBV6-5,once,TRBJ1-3,-,CASRQLSSGNTIYF,TGTGCCAGCAGACAGCTGAGCTCTGGAAACACCATATATTTT